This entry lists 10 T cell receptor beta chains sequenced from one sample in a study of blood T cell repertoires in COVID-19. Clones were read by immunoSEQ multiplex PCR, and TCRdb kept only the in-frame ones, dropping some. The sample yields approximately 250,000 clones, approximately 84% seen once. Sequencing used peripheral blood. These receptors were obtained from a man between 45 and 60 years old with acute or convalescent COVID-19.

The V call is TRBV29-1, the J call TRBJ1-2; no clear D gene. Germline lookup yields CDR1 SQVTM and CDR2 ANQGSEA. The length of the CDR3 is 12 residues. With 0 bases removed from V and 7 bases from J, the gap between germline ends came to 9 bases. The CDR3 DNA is TGCAGCGTTGAAGATCGAGGGAGTGGCTACACCTTC. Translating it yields CSVEDRGSGYTF.

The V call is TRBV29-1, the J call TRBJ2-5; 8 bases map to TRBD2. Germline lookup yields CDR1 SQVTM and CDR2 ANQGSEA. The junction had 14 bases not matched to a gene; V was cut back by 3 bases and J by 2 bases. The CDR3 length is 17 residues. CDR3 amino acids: CSVDGLAGPRRQETQYF. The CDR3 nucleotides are TGCAGCGTTGACGGTCTAGCGGGCCCGCGGAGGCAAGAGACCCAGTACTTC.

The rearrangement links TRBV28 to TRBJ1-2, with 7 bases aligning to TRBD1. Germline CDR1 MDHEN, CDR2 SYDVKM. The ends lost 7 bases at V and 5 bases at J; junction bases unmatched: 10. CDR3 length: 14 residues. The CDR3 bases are TGTGCCAGCACCCTTACAGGGGCGGGGTATGGCTACACCTTC. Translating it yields CASTLTGAGYGYTF.

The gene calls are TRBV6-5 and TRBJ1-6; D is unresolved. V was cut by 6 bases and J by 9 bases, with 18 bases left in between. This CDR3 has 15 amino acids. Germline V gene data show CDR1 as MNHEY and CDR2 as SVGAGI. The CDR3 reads CASSPGRATGSPLHF. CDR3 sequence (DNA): TGTGCCAGCAGCCCCGGGAGGGCAACGGGTTCACCCCTCCACTTT.

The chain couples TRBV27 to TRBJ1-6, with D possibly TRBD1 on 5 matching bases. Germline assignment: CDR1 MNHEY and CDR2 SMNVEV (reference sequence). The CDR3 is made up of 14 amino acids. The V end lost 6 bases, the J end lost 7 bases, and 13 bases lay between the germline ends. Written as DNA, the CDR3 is TGTGCCAGCAGCCTGACAGCGAAAAATTCACCCCTCCACTTT. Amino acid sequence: CASSLTAKNSPLHF.

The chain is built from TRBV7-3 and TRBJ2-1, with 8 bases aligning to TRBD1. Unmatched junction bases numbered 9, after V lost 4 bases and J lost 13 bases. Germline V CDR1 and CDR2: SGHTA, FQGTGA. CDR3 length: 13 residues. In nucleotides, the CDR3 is TGTGCCAGCAGCTCGACAGGGGACCCGCCCCAGTTCTTC. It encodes CASSSTGDPPQFF.

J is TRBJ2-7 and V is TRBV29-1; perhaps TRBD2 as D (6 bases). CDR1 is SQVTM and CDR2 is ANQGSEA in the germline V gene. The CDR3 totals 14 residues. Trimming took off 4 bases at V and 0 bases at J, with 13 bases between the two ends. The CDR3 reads CSVGGVSSSYEQYF. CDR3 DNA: TGCAGCGTTGGCGGGGTCTCCAGCTCCTACGAGCAGTACTTC.

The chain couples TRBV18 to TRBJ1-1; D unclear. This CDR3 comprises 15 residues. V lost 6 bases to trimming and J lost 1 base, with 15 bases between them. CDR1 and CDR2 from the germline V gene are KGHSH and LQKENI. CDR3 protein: CASSRGGLQNTEAFF. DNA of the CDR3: TGTGCCAGCTCCCGGGGAGGGCTTCAGAACACTGAAGCTTTCTTT. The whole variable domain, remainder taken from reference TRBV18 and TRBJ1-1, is NAGVMQNPRHLVRRRGQEARLRCSPMKGHSHVYWYRQLPEEGLKFMVYLQKENIIDESGMPKERFSAEFPKEGPSILRIQQVVRGDSAAYFCASSRGGLQNTEAFFGQGTRLTVV.

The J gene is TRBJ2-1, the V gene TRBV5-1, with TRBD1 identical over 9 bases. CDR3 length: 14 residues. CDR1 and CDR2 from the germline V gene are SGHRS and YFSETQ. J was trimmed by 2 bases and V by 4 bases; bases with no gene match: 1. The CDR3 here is CASSHRGPYNEQFF. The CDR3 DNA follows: TGCGCCAGCAGCCACAGGGGGCCCTACAATGAGCAGTTCTTC. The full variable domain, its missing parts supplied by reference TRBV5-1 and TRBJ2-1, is KAGVTQTPRYLIKTRGQQVTLSCSPISGHRSVSWYQQTPGQGLQFLFEYFSETQRNKGNFPGRFSGRQFSNSRSEMNVSTLELGDSALYLCASSHRGPYNEQFFGPGTRLTVL.

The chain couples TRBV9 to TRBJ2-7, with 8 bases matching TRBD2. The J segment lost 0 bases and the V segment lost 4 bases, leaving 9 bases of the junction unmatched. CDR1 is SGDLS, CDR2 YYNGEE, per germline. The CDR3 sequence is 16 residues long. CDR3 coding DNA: TGTGCCAGCAGCCCAATAGCGGGGAGAAGCTCCTACGAGCAGTACTTC. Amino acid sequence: CASSPIAGRSSYEQYF.